These 25 T cell receptor beta chains came from one sample sequenced in a study of cytomegalovirus exposure and HLA in healthy donors. Both 60 Vbeta primers and 13 Jbeta primers went into the PCR. Data came from immunoSEQ multiplex PCR; TCRdb stores just in-frame clones and leaves some out. The data hold some 110,000 clones, with 83% observed a single time. The sequenced sample was PBMCs. Source of these receptors: a man between 18 and 29 years old in good health and CMV-seronegative.

The CDR3 region has the DNA TGCGCCAGCAGCAAGACTAGCGGTGCGAACACCGGGGAGCTGTTTTTT. Translating gives CASSKTSGANTGELFF. The chain has TRBV5-1 and TRBJ2-2; TRBD2 aligns across 9 bases. CDR1 is SGHRS and CDR2 is YFSETQ in the germline V gene. Trimming at V came to 4 bases and at J to 0 bases, leaving 4 bases not matched to a gene. The CDR3 totals 16 residues.

V usage is TRBV9 and J usage is TRBJ1-2; 7 bases match TRBD1. J was trimmed by 3 bases and V by 0 bases; bases with no gene match: 5. The CDR3 totals 15 residues. CDR1 and CDR2 (germline): SGDLS, YYNGEE. The CDR3 loop reads CASSVGGRGDYGYTF. The CDR3 DNA sequence: TGTGCCAGCAGCGTAGGAGGCAGGGGGGACTATGGCTACACCTTC.

This chain joins TRBV5-6 and TRBJ2-7, with 13 bases identical to TRBD2. The CDR3 sequence is 17 residues long. The V gene's germline CDR1 is SGHDT and CDR2 YYEEEE. Trimming at V came to 0 bases and at J to 0 bases, leaving 3 bases not matched to a gene. The chain's CDR3 is CASSLVTSGRSSYEQYF. Here the CDR3 DNA reads TGTGCCAGCAGCTTGGTGACTAGCGGGAGGAGCTCCTACGAGCAGTACTTC.

The chain combines TRBV5-1 with TRBJ2-7; tentatively, D is TRBD1 (5 bases). The CDR3 has 14 residues. Germline lookup yields CDR1 SGHRS and CDR2 YFSETQ. V shed 0 bases and J shed 5 bases, with 12 bases lying between them. The CDR3 nucleotides read TGCGCCAGCAGCTTGGCCGGCAGGGTCCACGAGCAGTACTTC. Translated: CASSLAGRVHEQYF.

The chain has TRBV4-1 and TRBJ2-2; D perhaps matches TRBD2 (5 bases). The V gene lost 1 base and the J gene lost 5 bases, with 14 bases spanning the gap. Germline V gene data show CDR1 as MGHRA and CDR2 as YSYEKL. The CDR3 length is 16 residues. The CDR3: CASSQGLAIITGELFF. The CDR3 bases are TGCGCCAGCAGCCAAGGGCTAGCAATCATAACCGGGGAGCTGTTTTTT.

This sequence joins TRBV7-7 and TRBJ2-1; 7 bases are a match to TRBD1. V was clipped by 6 bases and J by 9 bases; unmatched bases: 8. This CDR3 contains 13 residues. Looked up from germline, CDR1 is SSHAT and CDR2 is FNYEAQ (reference sequence). Here the CDR3 DNA reads TGTGCCAGCAGTCGGGACAGTGTAAGTGAGCAGTTCTTC. It translates to CASSRDSVSEQFF.

The V and J genes are TRBV2 and TRBJ2-7, with 8 bases lining up with TRBD2. Germline CDR1 is SNHLY and CDR2 is FYNNEI. J gave up 3 bases and V 11 bases, and 6 bases lay outside the gene matches. The CDR3 has 12 amino acids. Here the CDR3 reads CAGSRGGYEQYF. CDR3 nucleotide sequence: TGTGCCGGGTCACGGGGGGGCTACGAGCAGTACTTC.

The chain couples TRBV5-1 to TRBJ2-2; D perhaps matches TRBD1 (6 bases). The CDR3 extends over 14 amino acids. Germline V CDR1 and CDR2: SGHRS, YFSETQ. V lost 3 bases and J 3 bases, leaving 9 bases between the germline ends. Written as DNA, the CDR3 is TGCGCCAGCAGCTGGGACACCTACACCGGGGAGCTGTTTTTT. The encoded protein is CASSWDTYTGELFF.

The chain carries TRBV11-2 and TRBJ2-5; D not certain. The J call is in doubt because the DNA end fits TRBJ2-7 better. Germline V CDR1 and CDR2: SGHAT, FQNNGV. The CDR3 totals 12 residues. Here the CDR3 reads CASTILPYEQYF. The CDR3 DNA reads TGTGCCAGCACTATTCTCCCTTACGAGCAGTACTTC.

This chain uses TRBV2 with TRBJ2-1; TRBD2 matches at 14 bases. Germline V lookup: CDR1 SNHLY, CDR2 FYNNEI. The CDR3 runs to 14 residues. V lost 7 bases, J lost 10 bases, and 6 bases stayed unmatched. The CDR3 sequence: CASTRLAGGGEQFF. CDR3 coding DNA: TGTGCCAGCACCCGACTAGCGGGAGGGGGCGAGCAGTTCTTC.

This clone was seen once. The chain employs TRBV27 and TRBJ2-6, with 8 bases aligning to TRBD1. CDR3 length: 17 amino acids. CDR1 is MNHEY, CDR2 SMNVEV, per germline (reference sequence). Trimming took 2 bases from V and 4 from J; bases not matched to a gene: 7. The CDR3 spells CASSLPPRGPGANVLTF. CDR3 DNA sequence: TGTGCCAGCAGTTTACCACCCAGGGGGCCAGGGGCCAACGTCCTGACTTTC.

The chain has TRBV15 and TRBJ1-1, with D perhaps TRBD1 (6 bases). This CDR3 has 17 residues. Germline assignment: CDR1 LNHNV and CDR2 YYDKDF (reference sequence). V shed 0 bases and J shed 1 base, with 15 bases lying between them. The DNA of the CDR3 is TGTGCCACCAGCAGAGATCGGCGGGGGGCGGCGAACACTGAAGCTTTCTTT. Amino acid sequence: CATSRDRRGAANTEAFF. The full variable domain, completed using reference TRBV15 and TRBJ1-1, is DAMVIQNPRYQVTQFGKPVTLSCSQTLNHNVMYWYQQKSSQAPKLLFHYYDKDFNNEADTPDNFQSRRPNTSFCFLDIRSPGLGDTAMYLCATSRDRRGAANTEAFFGQGTRLTVV.

A few counts support this clone. The CDR3 is CASSISTSWDEQFF. For the CDR3, the DNA is TGTGCCAGTAGTATATCGACTAGTTGGGATGAGCAGTTCTTC. This rearrangement joins TRBV19 to TRBJ2-1; weak D call: TRBD2 (6 bases). Per the germline V gene, CDR1 is LNHDA and CDR2 is SQIVND (reference sequence). The V end was cut by 2 bases, the J end by 8 bases, with 13 bases between. The CDR3 consists of 14 residues.

This clone has only a few counts. The chain combines TRBV29-1 with TRBJ2-1; 14 bases agree with TRBD2. CDR1 and CDR2 (germline): SQVTM, ANQGSEA. CDR3 length: 16 residues. V dropped 5 bases and J dropped 2; count of bases not matched to a gene: 5. The CDR3 DNA sequence: TGCAGCGTTCGGACTAGCGGGAGGAACGCCTACAATGAGCAGTTCTTC. Amino acids: CSVRTSGRNAYNEQFF.

V is TRBV7-3 and J is TRBJ1-3; a weak D match, TRBD1 (5 bases). Germline V CDR1 and CDR2: SGHTA, FQGTGA. Trimming left V 3 bases short and J 0 bases short, with 9 bases between. CDR3 length: 15 amino acids. CDR3 protein: CASSLGGPSGNTIYF. The CDR3 DNA reads TGTGCCAGCAGCTTGGGGGGACCCTCTGGAAACACCATATATTTT.

The chain combines TRBV4-3 with TRBJ2-1; TRBD2 matches at 11 bases. V was clipped by 4 bases and J by 3 bases; unmatched bases: 5. CDR1 LGHNA and CDR2 YSLEER come from the germline V gene. The CDR3 is 16 residues long. The CDR3 is CASSRSLAGGYNEQFF. CDR3 nucleotides: TGCGCCAGCAGCCGCTCCCTAGCGGGAGGCTACAATGAGCAGTTCTTC.

V usage is TRBV6-5 and J usage is TRBJ2-5, with a tentative D call TRBD2 (5 bases). The J call may not be correct, given that the DNA end is closer to TRBJ2-7. CDR1 and CDR2 (germline): MNHEY, SVGAGI. The CDR3 runs to 14 residues. The CDR3 loop reads CASSYSEEYYEQYF. The CDR3 nucleotides are TGTGCCAGCAGTTACTCGGAGGAATACTACGAGCAGTACTTC.

This chain uses TRBV27 with TRBJ1-1; TRBD1 matches 8 bases. This CDR3 region has 15 residues. V lost 3 bases and J lost 1; bases outside the gene matches: 4. Per germline, CDR1 MNHEY and CDR2 SMNVEV (reference sequence). The CDR3 region is CASSLRGQANTEAFF. In DNA form, the CDR3 reads TGTGCCAGCAGTTTGAGGGGACAGGCGAACACTGAAGCTTTCTTT.

In its sample, this clone was seen once. Germline and junction disagree at one end, which may indicate a read error. The chain joins TRBV7-9 to TRBJ2-2; D ambiguous. The CDR3 spans 12 residues. Germline CDR1 reads SEHNR; CDR2 reads FQNEAQ (reference sequence). The CDR3 here is CSSTANTGELFF. CDR3 in DNA: TGTTCCAGCACTGCGAACACCGGGGAGCTGTTTTTT.

This rearrangement joins TRBV7-9 to TRBJ1-2; TRBD1 matches at 7 bases. The V and J ends lost 5 bases and 7 bases, in that order; junction bases with no gene match: 10. The CDR3 totals 14 residues. The germline CDR1 and CDR2 sequences are SEHNR and FQNEAQ (reference sequence). The CDR3 DNA reads as TGTGCCAGCAGCCCCATAGACAGGGTCCGTGGCTACACCTTC. It is translated as CASSPIDRVRGYTF.

The J gene is TRBJ2-2, the V gene TRBV7-6; TRBD2 matches at 8 bases. The length of the CDR3 is 20 residues. Germline CDR1 and CDR2: SGHVS and FNYEAQ. The V segment lost 3 bases and the J segment 0 bases; nucleotides outside the gene matches: 15. The CDR3 is CASSFRNIGAGESNTGELFF. The CDR3 nucleotides are TGTGCCAGCAGCTTTAGGAACATAGGAGCGGGGGAATCGAACACCGGGGAGCTGTTTTTT.

As DNA, the CDR3 is TGTGCCAGTTTGGAGGTATGGCCAAACACTGAAGCTTTCTTT. Its translation: CASLEVWPNTEAFF. The chain has TRBV19 and TRBJ1-1; D gene uncertain. This CDR3 is built from 14 residues. Germline CDR1 is LNHDA and CDR2 is SQIVND (reference sequence). V was shortened by 8 bases and J by 2 bases, with 15 bases between the two germline ends. The full variable domain, rest sourced from reference TRBV19 and TRBJ1-1, is DGGITQSPKYLFRKEGQNVTLSCEQNLNHDAMYWYRQDPGQGLRLIYYSQIVNDFQKGDIAEGYSVSREKKESFPLTVTSAQKNPTAFYLCASLEVWPNTEAFFGQGTRLTVV.

The chain couples TRBV13 to TRBJ1-2, with 7 nucleotides matching TRBD1. Germline values: CDR1 PRHDT, CDR2 FYEKMQ (reference sequence). The length of the CDR3 is 12 residues. V was pared by 5 bases and J by 5 bases, with 2 bases of the junction left unmatched. For the CDR3, the DNA is TGTGCCAGCAGCCCGACAGGGTATGGCTACACCTTC. Its protein is CASSPTGYGYTF.

The chain couples TRBV7-8 to TRBJ1-6, with 10 nucleotides matching TRBD1. This CDR3 region has 20 residues. The germline V gene has CDR1 SGHVS and CDR2 FQNEAQ. Losses at the gene ends were 1 base for V and 1 base for J; bases not matched to a gene: 10. The CDR3 loop is CASSLEGLGQGNSYNSPLHF. Written as DNA, the CDR3 is TGTGCCAGCAGCTTAGAAGGGTTGGGACAGGGGAATTCCTATAATTCACCCCTCCACTTT.

The chain couples TRBV5-4 to TRBJ1-5, with TRBD1 as a possible D gene (5 bases). The CDR3 is 14 residues long. The V end lost 4 bases, the J end lost 6 bases, and 14 bases lay between the germline ends. Germline CDR1 is SGHNT and CDR2 is YYREEE (reference sequence). CDR3 protein: CASSQAGTSQPQHF. The CDR3 region has the DNA TGTGCCAGCAGCCAAGCGGGGACTAGTCAGCCCCAGCATTTT.